The rows below give T cell receptor beta chains drawn from one sample of a study of blood T cells in healthy people across ages. From the 5' RACE reads, TCRdb called clonotypes with MiXCR, one entry per CDR3 protein. In the table there are approximately 680,000 distinct CDR3 sequences, about a third of which are singletons. Sequenced sample: blood. The receptors come from a woman of 80 years or more in good health. Each CDR3 is given with its conserved first and last residue. Fields, in order: D gene, J gene, clone size, V gene, CDR3 DNA, CDR3 protein. D genes are given only for firm matches. Size values are once, few and many counts, or a class for expanded clones, and some rows have none.

- | TRBJ1-1 | - | TRBV16 | TGTGCCAGCAGCCCTTTAAGCTCGGGGAACACTGAAGCTTTCTTT | CASSPLSSGNTEAFF
- | TRBJ2-1 | - | TRBV11-1 | TGTGCCAGCAGCCTGGGGTCCAGCATATACAATGAGCAGTTCTTC | CASSLGSSIYNEQFF
TRBD1 | TRBJ2-2 | few | TRBV27 | TGTGCCAGCACCGCGCCGGGACAGGGATCATCCGGGGAGCTGTTTTTT | CASTAPGQGSSGELFF
TRBD2 | TRBJ2-1 | - | TRBV4-2 | TGTGCCAGCAGCCAAGAAACGGGAGGGTACAATGAGCAGTTCTTC | CASSQETGGYNEQFF
TRBD1 | TRBJ2-6 | - | TRBV20-1 | TGCAGTGCTAGAGTGGGACAGGCAGACTCTGGGGCCAACGTCCTGACTTTC | CSARVGQADSGANVLTF
- | TRBJ1-1 | once | TRBV20-1 | TGCAGTGCTAGACGCGGGTTGGGCACTGAAGCTTTCTTT | CSARRGLGTEAFF
TRBD2 | TRBJ2-1 | many | TRBV30 | TGTGCCTGGAGCAAGCGGGGGCCCTACAATGAGCAGTTCTTC | CAWSKRGPYNEQFF
TRBD2 | TRBJ2-5 | many | TRBV9 | TGTGCCAGCAGCGTAGAACAGCGGGGGTTCTGGGAGACCCAGTACTTC | CASSVEQRGFWETQYF
- | TRBJ2-5 | - | TRBV20-1 | TGCAGTGCCCCCGCTCAAGGGGGAATAGAGACCCAGTACTTC | CSAPAQGGIETQYF
TRBD2 | TRBJ2-4 | - | TRBV20-1 | TGCAGTGCTAGAGTAGCCAGCGGGGGGGCTGTGGCCAAAAACATTCAGTACTTC | CSARVASGGAVAKNIQYF
TRBD1 | TRBJ1-6 | many | TRBV12-3/TRBV12-4 | TGTGCCAGCAGTTTGGGGACAGGGGTCTTTAATTCACCCCTCCACTTT | CASSLGTGVFNSPLHF
- | TRBJ1-2 | - | TRBV20-1 | TGCAGTGCTCCGGGGAGGGATGGCTACACCTTC | CSAPGRDGYTF
- | TRBJ1-2 | - | TRBV7-2 | TGTGCCAGCAGCTTAACGCAGGGGATCAACTATGGCTACACCTTC | CASSLTQGINYGYTF
TRBD1 | TRBJ1-4 | - | TRBV25-1 | TGTGCCAGCAGTCCCCCCCCCGGACAGGGGAGGTTGGGTGATAATGAAAAACTGTTTTTT | CASSPPPGQGRLGDNEKLFF
- | TRBJ2-7 | - | TRBV29-1 | TGCAGCGGGACTACAGGTCACTACGAGCAGTACTTC | CSGTTGHYEQYF
TRBD1 | TRBJ1-1 | few | TRBV25-1 | TGTGCCAGCAGTGATAGGACAGGGGGCAGGGGTGAAGCTTTCTTT | CASSDRTGGRGEAFF
TRBD1 | TRBJ2-7 | many | TRBV9 | TGTGCCAGCAGTGCGGGACAGGGGAACTACGAGCAGTACTTC | CASSAGQGNYEQYF
TRBD1 | TRBJ1-2 | many | TRBV12-3/TRBV12-4 | TGTGCCAGCAGTTTAATGGCAGGGGGCCGTGGCTACACCTTC | CASSLMAGGRGYTF
TRBD2 | TRBJ2-3 | few | TRBV20-1 | TGCGGTTCTAGCGGGGGGACAGATACGCAGTATTTT | CGSSGGTDTQYF
- | TRBJ2-1 | many | TRBV15 | TGTGCCACCAGCATATACATCCACAATGAGCAGTTCTTC | CATSIYIHNEQFF
- | TRBJ1-3 | - | TRBV11-1 | TGTGCCAGCAGCTTATTCGCCGGAAACACCATATATTTT | CASSLFAGNTIYF
TRBD1 | TRBJ1-6 | many | TRBV7-2 | TGTGCCAGCACTCTACAGGGGTACAATTCACCCCTCCACTTT | CASTLQGYNSPLHF
- | TRBJ2-7 | many | TRBV5-1 | TGCGCCAGCAGCTTGGCAACTAGCAACGAGCAGTACTTC | CASSLATSNEQYF
- | TRBJ2-4 | few | TRBV7-2 | TGTGCCAGCAGCTCTATGGGTCGGTCGGCTCAGTACTTC | CASSSMGRSAQYF
- | TRBJ1-5 | many | TRBV28 | TGTGCCAGCAGGCCCGACGGGAATGGAGCCCAGCATTTT | CASRPDGNGAQHF
TRBD1 | TRBJ1-2 | many | TRBV7-2 | TGTGCCAGCAGCCCAGGGACAGGGGGCGCAGGGTATGGCTACACCTTC | CASSPGTGGAGYGYTF